This TCR beta chain was identified during a study of T cell repertoires in MIS-A myocarditis. V lost 4 bases, J lost 5 bases, and 5 bases stayed unmatched. This CDR3 has 15 residues. Looked up from germline, CDR1 is KGHSH and CDR2 is LQKENI. Clones were read by immunoSEQ multiplex PCR, and TCRdb kept only the in-frame ones, dropping some. The data hold about 11,000 clones, with 75% to 85% observed a single time. The sequenced sample consisted of right ventricle heart tissue obtained at autopsy. The sequence was obtained from a man aged 18 to 29 with fulminant myocarditis from multisystem inflammatory syndrome in adults (MIS-A) after COVID-19. The chain combines TRBV18 with TRBJ1-6, with 7 nucleotides matching TRBD1. The CDR3 sequence is CASSQLGTDNSPLHF. The CDR3 DNA is TGTGCCAGCTCACAACTCGGGACAGATAATTCACCCCTCCACTTT.